This TCR beta chain comes out of a study of OX40 agonist ivuxolimab in advanced cancers. In germline, CDR1 is LNHDA, CDR2 SQIVND (reference sequence). V was clipped by 3 bases and J by 1 base, with 24 bases between them. This CDR3 is 19 amino acids long. Assay used: immunoSEQ multiplex PCR; TCRdb lists only in-frame clones, some missing. The table includes around 67,000 clones, approximately 80% detected once. This sample comprised CD4+ or CD8+ T cells sorted from blood, obtained in a trial of the OX40 agonist ivuxolimab. The chain links TRBV19 to TRBJ1-2; D may be TRBD1 (6 bases). This TCR came from an adult with an advanced solid tumor such as melanoma, head and neck, liver or kidney cancer. The CDR3 here is CASSIAPGEGLMFNYGYTF. CDR3 sequence (DNA): TGTGCCAGTAGTATTGCCCCAGGGGAGGGGCTGATGTTTAACTATGGCTACACCTTC.